This entry lists 10 T cell receptor beta chains sequenced from one sample in a study of T cells in Graves' hyperthyroidism and ophthalmopathy. From RNA transcripts, TCR beta CDR3 regions were amplified. With the HTBI primer set, the TCR CDR3 went through a first round of RT-PCR. One entry per CDR3 protein, called by TCRdb with MiXCR from the multiplex PCR reads. Of hundreds of thousands of distinct CDR3 sequences in the sample, approximately 21% are singletons; the top ten hold roughly 60%. The specimen was blood. The receptors shown here come from a man aged 25 to 40 with Graves' ophthalmopathy.

This clonotype appeared many times. The chain carries TRBV11-2 and TRBJ1-1, with TRBD1 as a possible D gene (5 bases). The CDR3 consists of 15 residues. The V and J ends lost 6 bases and 4 bases respectively, with 18 bases between them. Germline CDR1 reads SGHAT; CDR2 reads FQNNGV. The CDR3 DNA is TGTGCCAGCAGTTTAACCAGGGCGGCGTCCACTGAAGCTTTCTTT. Amino acid sequence: CASSLTRAASTEAFF.

The rearrangement links TRBV10-3 to TRBJ1-2, with TRBD1 matching over 7 bases. Unmatched junction bases numbered 10, after V lost 3 bases and J lost 6 bases. CDR1 is ENHRY and CDR2 is SYGVKD in the germline V gene. This CDR3 spans 15 amino acids. In DNA, the CDR3 is TGTGCCATCAGTGACCACAGGGGCCTCTCGGATGGCTACACCTTC. Translating it yields CAISDHRGLSDGYTF.

This rearrangement joins TRBV18 to TRBJ2-1; the match to TRBD2 covers 10 bases. Germline values: CDR1 KGHSH, CDR2 LQKENI. The length of the CDR3 is 18 residues. J gave up 1 base and V 3 bases, and 9 bases lay outside the gene matches. The CDR3 is CASSPGRIAGGSYNEQFF. The CDR3, as DNA: TGTGCCAGCTCACCGGGGAGGATAGCGGGAGGTTCCTACAATGAGCAGTTCTTC.

This clonotype was detected many times. V is TRBV29-1 and J is TRBJ1-1, with TRBD1 identical over 7 bases. Germline trimming cut 6 bases from V and 0 bases from J; bases unmatched to any gene: 1. Germline V CDR1 and CDR2: SQVTM, ANQGSEA. The length of the CDR3 is 12 residues. CDR3 loop: CSVGQMNTEAFF. The CDR3 DNA follows: TGCAGCGTGGGACAGATGAACACTGAAGCTTTCTTT.

This clonotype was observed many times. This chain links TRBV3-1 with TRBJ1-3; a weak D match, TRBD1 (5 bases). The CDR3 contains 16 residues. Trimming left V 2 bases short and J 0 bases short, with 11 bases between. The germline V gene encodes CDR1 LGHDT and CDR2 YNNKEL (reference sequence). The CDR3, as DNA: TGTGCCAGCAGCCAACGCGGGGGGGGCTCTGGAAACACCATATATTTT. Protein sequence: CASSQRGGGSGNTIYF.

The rearrangement joins TRBV20-1 to TRBJ2-7; D call uncertain. Germline CDR1 reads DFQATT; CDR2 reads SNEGSKA (reference sequence). This CDR3 has 14 residues. The V end lost 0 bases, the J end lost 0 bases, and 9 bases lay between the germline ends. CDR3 in amino acids: CSARDSPSSYEQYF. CDR3 DNA: TGCAGTGCTAGAGACAGTCCAAGCTCCTACGAGCAGTACTTC.

In its sample, this clonotype was seen a few times. A read error may be the cause here, since a much bigger clone is one base away. The gene calls are TRBV28 and TRBJ2-5, with 8 positions matching TRBD1. Trimming cost V 5 bases and J 4 bases; bases outside gene matches: 6. The CDR3 covers 14 residues. CDR1 and CDR2 (germline): MDHEN, SYDVKM. DNA of the CDR3: TGTGCCAGCAGTGATTTGCAGGGGGCAGAGACCCAGTACTTC. Translation: CASSDLQGAETQYF.

This clonotype showed up many times. V gene TRBV3-1 combines with J gene TRBJ2-2; no firm D call. Germline CDR1 LGHDT, CDR2 YNNKEL (reference sequence). Trimming pared 1 base from V and 7 bases from J, leaving 4 bases between. The CDR3 has 12 amino acids. CDR3 sequence: CASSQGIGELFF. As DNA, the CDR3 is TGTGCCAGCAGCCAAGGGATCGGGGAGCTGTTTTTT.

The chain is built from TRBV12-3 or TRBV12-4 and TRBJ2-7; D tentatively reads TRBD1 or TRBD2 (6 bases each). The CDR3 has 16 residues. Trimming stripped 6 bases from V and 3 bases from J, with 21 bases between. CDR3 protein: CASSSDLGGRYYEQYF. The DNA for the CDR3 is TGTGCCAGCAGCTCCGACTTGGGGGGCAGGTACTACGAGCAGTACTTC.

This chain links TRBV20-1 with TRBJ1-5, with D uncertain. The CDR3 is 14 amino acids. V lost 3 bases, J lost 2 bases, and 11 bases lay in between. CDR1 is DFQATT, CDR2 SNEGSKA, per germline (reference sequence). CDR3 in DNA: TGCAGTGCTAGTCCTCAGTCCGGCAATCAGCCCCAGCATTTT. It translates to CSASPQSGNQPQHF.